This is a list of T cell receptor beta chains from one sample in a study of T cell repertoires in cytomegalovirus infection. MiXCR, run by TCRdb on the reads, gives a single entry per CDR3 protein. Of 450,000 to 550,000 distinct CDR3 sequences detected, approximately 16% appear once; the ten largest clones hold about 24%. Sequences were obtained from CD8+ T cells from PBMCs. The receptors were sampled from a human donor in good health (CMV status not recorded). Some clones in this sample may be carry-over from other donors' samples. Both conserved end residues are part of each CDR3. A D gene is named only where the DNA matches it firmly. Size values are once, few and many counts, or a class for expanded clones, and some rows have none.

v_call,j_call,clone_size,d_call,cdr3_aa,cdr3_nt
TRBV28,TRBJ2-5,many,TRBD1,CASSLTGGGETQYF,TGTGCCAGCAGCTTGACAGGGGGTGGAGAGACCCAGTACTTC
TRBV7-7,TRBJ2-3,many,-,CASSLGVEGPPLTDTQYF,TGTGCCAGCAGCTTAGGTGTTGAGGGGCCCCCTCTCACAGATACGCAGTATTTT
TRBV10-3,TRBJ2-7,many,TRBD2,CAIRTGLAGHSYEQYF,TGTGCCATCAGGACCGGACTAGCGGGCCACTCCTACGAGCAGTACTTC
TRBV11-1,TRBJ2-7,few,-,CASSQTAYEQYF,TGTGCCAGCAGCCAGACAGCCTACGAGCAGTACTTC
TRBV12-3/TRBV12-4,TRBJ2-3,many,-,CASSFFRGKDTDTQYF,TGTGCCAGCAGTTTCTTCCGGGGTAAGGACACAGATACGCAGTATTTT
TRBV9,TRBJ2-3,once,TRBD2,CASSVASGGTDTQYF,TGTGCCAGCAGCGTAGCTAGCGGGGGCACAGATACGCAGTATTTT
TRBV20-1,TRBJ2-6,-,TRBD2,CSARDEAREGRYPGANVLTF,TGCAGTGCTAGAGATGAAGCCAGGGAGGGAAGGTATCCTGGGGCCAACGTCCTGACTTTC
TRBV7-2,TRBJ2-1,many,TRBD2,CASSDSGSSYNEQFF,TGTGCCAGCAGCGATAGCGGGAGTTCCTACAATGAGCAGTTCTTC
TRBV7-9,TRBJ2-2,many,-,CASSLVEYSAGELFF,TGTGCCAGCAGCTTAGTGGAGTACTCTGCCGGGGAGCTGTTTTTT
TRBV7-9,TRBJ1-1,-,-,CASSLERRREAFF,TGTGCCAGCAGCTTAGAGAGGCGACGGGAAGCTTTCTTT
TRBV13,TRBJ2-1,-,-,CASRNLVVSNEQFF,TGTGCCAGCAGAAATCTAGTGGTCTCCAATGAGCAGTTCTTC
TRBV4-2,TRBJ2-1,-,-,CASSAEPGLVNEQFF,TGTGCCAGCAGTGCCGAGCCGGGACTCGTCAATGAGCAGTTCTTC
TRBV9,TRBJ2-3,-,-,CASSWGTAPSTDTQYF,TGTGCCAGCAGCTGGGGGACGGCCCCTAGCACAGATACGCAGTATTTT
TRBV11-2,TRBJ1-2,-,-,CASSLRTDNNYGYTF,TGTGCCAGCAGCCTTCGGACAGACAATAACTATGGCTACACCTTC
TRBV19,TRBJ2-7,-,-,CASSIGPGVAYEQYF,TGTGCCAGTAGTATAGGCCCGGGAGTCGCCTACGAGCAGTACTTC
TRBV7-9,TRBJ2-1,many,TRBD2,CAGGGLAGNNEQFF,TGTGCCGGAGGGGGACTAGCGGGGAACAATGAGCAGTTCTTC
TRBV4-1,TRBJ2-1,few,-,CASSQQTSLEQFF,TGCGCCAGCAGCCAACAAACTAGCCTTGAGCAGTTCTTC
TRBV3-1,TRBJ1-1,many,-,CASSHTGRSDTEAFF,TGTGCCAGCAGCCATACAGGGAGATCAGACACTGAAGCTTTCTTT
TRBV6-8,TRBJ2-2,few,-,CASSSSRGTGELFF,TGTGCCAGCAGTTCTTCTCGGGGCACCGGGGAGCTGTTTTTT
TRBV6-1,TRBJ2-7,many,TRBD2,CASSEALLADYEQYF,TGTGCCAGCAGTGAAGCGCTCCTAGCGGACTACGAGCAGTACTTC
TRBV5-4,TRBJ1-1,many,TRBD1,CASSPDFGRGRYTEAFF,TGTGCCAGCAGCCCGGATTTCGGGAGGGGGCGATACACTGAAGCTTTCTTT
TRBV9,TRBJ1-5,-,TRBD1,CASSKGTGTNQPQHF,TGTGCCAGCAGCAAAGGGACAGGGACCAATCAGCCCCAGCATTTT
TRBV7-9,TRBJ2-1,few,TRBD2,CASSVPGVAGVSDEQFF,TGTGCCAGCAGCGTCCCCGGGGTAGCGGGAGTTTCTGATGAGCAGTTCTTC
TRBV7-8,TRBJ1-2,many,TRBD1,CASSVTPGQGADGYTF,TGTGCCAGCAGCGTGACTCCGGGACAGGGGGCTGACGGCTACACCTTC
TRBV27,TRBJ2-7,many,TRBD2,CASRGRLAGYEQYF,TGTGCCAGCAGGGGCCGGCTAGCGGGCTACGAGCAGTACTTC
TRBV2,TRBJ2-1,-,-,CASSDSPQGGEQFF,TGTGCCAGCAGTGACTCCCCCCAAGGCGGTGAGCAGTTCTTC
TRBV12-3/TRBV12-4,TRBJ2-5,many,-,CASSIVALQETQYF,TGTGCCAGCAGTATAGTAGCCCTCCAAGAGACCCAGTACTTC
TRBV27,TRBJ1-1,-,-,CASREYRNTEAFF,TGTGCCAGCAGAGAGTACAGGAACACTGAAGCTTTCTTT
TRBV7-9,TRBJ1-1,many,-,CASSLGGGALEAFF,TGTGCCAGCAGCTTAGGCGGCGGGGCCCTTGAAGCTTTCTTT
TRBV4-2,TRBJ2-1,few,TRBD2,CASSRAGGGNNEQFF,TGTGCCAGCAGCCGGGCGGGAGGTGGGAACAATGAGCAGTTCTTC
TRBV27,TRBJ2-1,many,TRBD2,CASTLNRLAGVYNEQFF,TGTGCCAGCACCCTAAACAGACTAGCGGGCGTGTACAATGAGCAGTTCTTC